In its sample, the clone carrying this T cell receptor (beta chain) was seen a few times. Source study methods: Nucleated cell number was recorded as an estimate derived from reference gene primer amplification. Generated by immunoSEQ multiplex PCR, the TCRdb table keeps only in-frame clones and is missing some. That table is the source of V, J and clone size, and D and trimming were worked out from the DNA. The table lists fewer than 300,000 clones, approximately 86% of them singletons, with about 9.2% in the top ten. The data were taken from a study of blood T cell repertoires in COVID-19. Background on the study: Collection of acute and convalescent COVID-19 samples took place in the United States, Italy and Spain. T cells, B-cell-depleted T cells, or PBMCs provided the cDNA or gDNA that served as material.

Germline CDR1 reads MNHEY; CDR2 reads SMNVEV (reference sequence). Trimming at V came to 2 bases and at J to 2 bases, leaving 5 bases not matched to a gene. The CDR3 spans 16 residues. The sequence came from a man aged 40-49 years who had recovered from COVID-19. Sequencing was performed on peripheral blood. The chain joins TRBV27 to TRBJ1-5; 8 bases match TRBD1. CDR3 loop: CASSLGQGAGNQPQHF. The CDR3 DNA reads TGTGCCAGCAGTTTAGGTCAGGGGGCAGGCAATCAGCCCCAGCATTTT.